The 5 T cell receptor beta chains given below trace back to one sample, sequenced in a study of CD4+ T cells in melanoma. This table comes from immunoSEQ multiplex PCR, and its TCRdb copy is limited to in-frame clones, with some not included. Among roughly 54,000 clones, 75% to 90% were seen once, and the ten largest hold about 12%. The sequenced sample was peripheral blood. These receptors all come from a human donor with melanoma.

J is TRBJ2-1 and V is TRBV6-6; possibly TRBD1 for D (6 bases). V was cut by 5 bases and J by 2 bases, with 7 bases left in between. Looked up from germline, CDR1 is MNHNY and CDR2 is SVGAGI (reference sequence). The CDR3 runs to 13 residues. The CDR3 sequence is CASSPGAYNEQFF. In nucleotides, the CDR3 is TGTGCCAGCAGTCCAGGGGCCTACAATGAGCAGTTCTTC.

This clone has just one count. The CDR3 loop reads CASSVAWQPQYEQYF. In DNA form, the CDR3 reads TGTGCCAGCAGCGTAGCTTGGCAGCCCCAATACGAGCAGTACTTC. V usage is TRBV9 and J usage is TRBJ2-7; D not certain. The V and J ends lost 0 bases and 4 bases respectively, with 14 bases between them. CDR3 length: 15 amino acids. Per the germline V gene, CDR1 is SGDLS and CDR2 is YYNGEE.

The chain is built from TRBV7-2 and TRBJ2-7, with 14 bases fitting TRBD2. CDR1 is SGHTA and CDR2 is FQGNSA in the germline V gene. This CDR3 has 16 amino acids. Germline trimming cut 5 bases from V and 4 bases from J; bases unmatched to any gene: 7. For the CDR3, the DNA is TGTGCCAGCAGCGAAGGGACTAGCGGGGGTCGATACGAGCAGTACTTC. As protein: CASSEGTSGGRYEQYF.

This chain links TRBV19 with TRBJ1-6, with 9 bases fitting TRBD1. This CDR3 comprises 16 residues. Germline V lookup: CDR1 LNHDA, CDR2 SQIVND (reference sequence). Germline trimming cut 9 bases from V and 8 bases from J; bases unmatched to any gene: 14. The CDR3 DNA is TGTGCCAGCAGTCAGAGACAGGGGGTTTCCGATTCACCCCTCCACTTT. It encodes CASSQRQGVSDSPLHF.

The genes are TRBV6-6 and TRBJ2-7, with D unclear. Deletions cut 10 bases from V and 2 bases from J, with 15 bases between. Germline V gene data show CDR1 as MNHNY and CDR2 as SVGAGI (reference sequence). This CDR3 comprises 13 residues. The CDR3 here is CATLLMGTYEQYF. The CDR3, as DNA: TGTGCCACGCTGTTGATGGGAACCTACGAGCAGTACTTC.